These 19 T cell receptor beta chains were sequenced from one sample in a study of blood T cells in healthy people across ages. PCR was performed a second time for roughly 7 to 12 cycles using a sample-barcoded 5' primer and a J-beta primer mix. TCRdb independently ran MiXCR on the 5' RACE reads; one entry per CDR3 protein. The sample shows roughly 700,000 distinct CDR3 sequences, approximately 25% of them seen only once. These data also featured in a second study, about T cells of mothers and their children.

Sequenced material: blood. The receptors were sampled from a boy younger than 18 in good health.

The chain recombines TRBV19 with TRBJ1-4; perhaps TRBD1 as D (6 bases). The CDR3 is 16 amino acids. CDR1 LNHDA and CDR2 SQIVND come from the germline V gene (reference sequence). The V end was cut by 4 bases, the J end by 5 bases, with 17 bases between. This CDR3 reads CASSRKRTGQNEKLFF. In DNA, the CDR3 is TGTGCCAGTAGTAGAAAGCGTACAGGGCAAAATGAAAAACTGTTTTTT.

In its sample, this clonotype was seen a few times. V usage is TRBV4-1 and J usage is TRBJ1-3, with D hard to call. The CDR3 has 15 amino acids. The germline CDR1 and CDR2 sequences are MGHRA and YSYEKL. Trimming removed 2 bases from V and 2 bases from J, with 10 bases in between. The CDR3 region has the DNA TGCGCCAGCAGCCAAATCACGGATCCTGGAAACACCATATATTTT. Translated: CASSQITDPGNTIYF.

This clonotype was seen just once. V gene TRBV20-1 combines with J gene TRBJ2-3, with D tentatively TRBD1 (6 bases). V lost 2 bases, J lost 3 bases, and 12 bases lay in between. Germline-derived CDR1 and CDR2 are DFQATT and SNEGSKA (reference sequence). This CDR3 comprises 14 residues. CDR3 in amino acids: CSARQGISTDTQYF. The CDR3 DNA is TGCAGTGCTAGACAGGGGATTTCAACAGATACGCAGTATTTT.

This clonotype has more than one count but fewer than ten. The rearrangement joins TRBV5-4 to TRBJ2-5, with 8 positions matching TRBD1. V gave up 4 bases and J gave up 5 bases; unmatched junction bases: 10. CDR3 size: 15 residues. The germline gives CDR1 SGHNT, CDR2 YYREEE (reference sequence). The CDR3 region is CASSQKPGQAETQYF. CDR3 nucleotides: TGTGCCAGCAGCCAAAAGCCGGGACAGGCGGAGACCCAGTACTTC.

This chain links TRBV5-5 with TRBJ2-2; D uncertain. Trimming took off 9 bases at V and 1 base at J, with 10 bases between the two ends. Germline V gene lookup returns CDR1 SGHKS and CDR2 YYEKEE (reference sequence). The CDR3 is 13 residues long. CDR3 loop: CATWNLNTGELFF. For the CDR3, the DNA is TGTGCCACCTGGAATCTGAACACCGGGGAGCTGTTTTTT. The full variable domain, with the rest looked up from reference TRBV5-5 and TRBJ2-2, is DAGVTQSPTHLIKTRGQQVTLRCSPISGHKSVSWYQQVLGQGPQFIFQYYEKEERGRGNFPDRFSARQFPNYSSELNVNALLLGDSALYLCATWNLNTGELFFGEGSRLTVL.

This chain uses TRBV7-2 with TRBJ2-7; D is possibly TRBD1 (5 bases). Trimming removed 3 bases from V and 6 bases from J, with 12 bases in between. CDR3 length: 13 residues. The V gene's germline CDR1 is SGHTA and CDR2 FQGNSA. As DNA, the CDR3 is TGTGCCAGCAGCTTGGGGCTTGGGGCCGAGCAGTACTTC. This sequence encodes CASSLGLGAEQYF.

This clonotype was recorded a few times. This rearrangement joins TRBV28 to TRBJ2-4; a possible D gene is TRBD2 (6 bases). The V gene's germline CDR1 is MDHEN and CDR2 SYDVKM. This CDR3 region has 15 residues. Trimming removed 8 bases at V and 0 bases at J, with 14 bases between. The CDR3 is CASPPVRGAKNIQYF. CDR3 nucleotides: TGTGCCAGCCCCCCGGTGCGGGGAGCCAAAAACATTCAGTACTTC.

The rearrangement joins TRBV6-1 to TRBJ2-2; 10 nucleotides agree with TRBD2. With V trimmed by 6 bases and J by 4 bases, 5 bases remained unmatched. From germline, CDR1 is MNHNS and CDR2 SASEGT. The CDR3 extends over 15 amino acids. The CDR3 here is CASRVAGGLTGELFF. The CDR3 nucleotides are TGTGCCAGCAGGGTAGCGGGAGGTCTCACCGGGGAGCTGTTTTTT.

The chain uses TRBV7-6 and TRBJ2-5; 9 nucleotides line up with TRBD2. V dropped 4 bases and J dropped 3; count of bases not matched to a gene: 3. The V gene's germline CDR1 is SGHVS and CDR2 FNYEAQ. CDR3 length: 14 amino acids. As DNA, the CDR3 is TGTGCCAGCAGCTGGCGGGGGGGCGAAGAGACCCAGTACTTC. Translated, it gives CASSWRGGEETQYF. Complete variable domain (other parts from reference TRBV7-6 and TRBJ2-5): GAGVSQSPRYKVTKRGQDVALRCDPISGHVSLYWYRQALGQGPEFLTYFNYEAQQDKSGLPNDRFSAERPEGSISTLTIQRTEQRDSAMYRCASSWRGGEETQYFGPGTRLLVL.

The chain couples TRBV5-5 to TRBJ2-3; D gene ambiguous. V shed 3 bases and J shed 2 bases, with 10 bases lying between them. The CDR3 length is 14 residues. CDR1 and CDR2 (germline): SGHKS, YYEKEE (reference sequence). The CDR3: CASSSLSLTDTQYF. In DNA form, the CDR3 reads TGTGCCAGCAGCTCGCTGTCCCTCACAGATACGCAGTATTTT.

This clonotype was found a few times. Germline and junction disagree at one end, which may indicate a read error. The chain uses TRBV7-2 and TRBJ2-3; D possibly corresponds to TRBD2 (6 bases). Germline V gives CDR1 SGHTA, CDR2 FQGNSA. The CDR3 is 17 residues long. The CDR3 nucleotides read TGTGCCGGCAGCTTAGGGGCGGGGCGGACTAGCACAGATACGCAGTATTTT. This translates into CAGSLGAGRTSTDTQYF. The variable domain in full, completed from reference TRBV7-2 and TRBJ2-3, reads GAGVSQSPSNKVTEKGKDVELRCDPISGHTALYWYRQSLGQGLEFLIYFQGNSAPDKSGLPSDRFSAERTGGSVSTLTIQRTQQEDSAVYLCAGSLGAGRTSTDTQYFGPGTRLTVL.

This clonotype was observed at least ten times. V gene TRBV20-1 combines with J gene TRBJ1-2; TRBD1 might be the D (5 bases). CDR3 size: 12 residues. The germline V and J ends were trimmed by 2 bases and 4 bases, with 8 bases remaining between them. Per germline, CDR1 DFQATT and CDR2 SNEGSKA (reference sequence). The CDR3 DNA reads TGCAGTGCTAGAAGGGGAGGCTATGGCTACACCTTC. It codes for CSARRGGYGYTF.

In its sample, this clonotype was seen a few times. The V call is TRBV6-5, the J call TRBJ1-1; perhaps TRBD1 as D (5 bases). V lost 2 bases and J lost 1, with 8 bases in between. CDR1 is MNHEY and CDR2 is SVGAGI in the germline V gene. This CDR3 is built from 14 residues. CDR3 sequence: CASSYGTGNTEAFF. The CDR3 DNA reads TGTGCCAGCAGTTACGGGACGGGGAACACTGAAGCTTTCTTT.

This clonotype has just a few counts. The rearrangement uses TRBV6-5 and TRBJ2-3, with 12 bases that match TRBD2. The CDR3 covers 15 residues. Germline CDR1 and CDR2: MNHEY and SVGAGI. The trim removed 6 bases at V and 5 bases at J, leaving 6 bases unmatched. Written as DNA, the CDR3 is TGTGCCAGCAGCCCTAGCGGGGGGGCCGGAGATACGCAGTATTTT. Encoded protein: CASSPSGGAGDTQYF.

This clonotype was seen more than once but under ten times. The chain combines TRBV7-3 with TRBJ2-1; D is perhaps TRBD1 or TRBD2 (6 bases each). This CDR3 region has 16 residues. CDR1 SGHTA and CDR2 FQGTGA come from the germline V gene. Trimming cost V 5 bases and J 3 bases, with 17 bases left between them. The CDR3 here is CASSPARGGGYNEQFF. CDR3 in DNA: TGTGCCAGCAGCCCCGCCAGGGGAGGTGGCTACAATGAGCAGTTCTTC.

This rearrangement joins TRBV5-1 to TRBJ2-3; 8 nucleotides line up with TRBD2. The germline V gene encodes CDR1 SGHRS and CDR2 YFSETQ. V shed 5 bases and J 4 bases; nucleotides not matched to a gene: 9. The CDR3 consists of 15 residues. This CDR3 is CASSSSGSGSDTQYF. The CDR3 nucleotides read TGCGCCAGCAGTTCCAGCGGGAGCGGATCAGATACGCAGTATTTT.

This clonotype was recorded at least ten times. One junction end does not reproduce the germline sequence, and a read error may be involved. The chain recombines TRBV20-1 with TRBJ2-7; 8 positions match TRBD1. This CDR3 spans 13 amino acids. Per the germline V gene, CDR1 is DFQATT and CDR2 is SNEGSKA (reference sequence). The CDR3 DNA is TGCAGCGCTAGGACAGGGTTCTCTTACGAGCAGTACTTC. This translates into CSARTGFSYEQYF.

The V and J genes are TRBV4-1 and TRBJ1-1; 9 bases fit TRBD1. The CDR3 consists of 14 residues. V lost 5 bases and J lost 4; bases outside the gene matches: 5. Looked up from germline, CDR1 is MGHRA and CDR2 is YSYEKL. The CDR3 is CASSGQGMSTEAFF. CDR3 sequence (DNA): TGCGCCAGCAGCGGACAGGGGATGAGCACTGAAGCTTTCTTT.

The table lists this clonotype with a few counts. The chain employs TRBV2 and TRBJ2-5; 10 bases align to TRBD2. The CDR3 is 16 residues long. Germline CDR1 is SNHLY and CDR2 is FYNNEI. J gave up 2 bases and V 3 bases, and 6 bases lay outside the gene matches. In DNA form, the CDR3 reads TGTGCCAGCAGTGATCATAATAGCGGGAGGCAAGAGACCCAGTACTTC. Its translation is CASSDHNSGRQETQYF.